Listed below are T cell receptor beta chains from one sample, sequenced in a study of T cells in Graves' hyperthyroidism and ophthalmopathy. Using its own MiXCR run on the multiplex PCR reads, TCRdb lists one record per CDR3 protein. This sample has hundreds of thousands of distinct CDR3 sequences, with approximately 22% found just once. Material: blood. Receptors were obtained from a woman in her 70s with Graves' ophthalmopathy. The CDR3 runs from the conserved cysteine through the conserved F or W. The D gene is left open where the match is weak. Some rows have no size entry. The others give once, few or many, or a class for an expanded clone.

16,TRBD2,TRBV5-6,-,TRBJ2-5,TGTGCCAGCAGCCTAGGACTAGCGGGAGAGGGAGAGACCCAGTACTTC,CASSLGLAGEGETQYF
14,-,TRBV6-1,few,TRBJ1-4,TGTGCCAGCAGTGAGAAAGGACAAAATGAAAAACTGTTTTTT,CASSEKGQNEKLFF
13,-,TRBV9,few,TRBJ2-7,TGTGCCAGCAGCCCGACCCCCTACTACGAGCAGTACTTC,CASSPTPYYEQYF
13,-,TRBV7-6,few,TRBJ1-1,TGTGCCAGCAGCTTAGGCCGGGGGGCGCAAGCTTTCTTT,CASSLGRGAQAFF
15,-,TRBV5-1,-,TRBJ1-5,TGCGCCAGCAGCTTGGACGGGATGTGGAATCAGCCCCAGCATTTT,CASSLDGMWNQPQHF
15,-,TRBV20-1,-,TRBJ1-1,TGCAGTGCTAGAATCCAGGGTCGTATGAACACTGAAGCTTTCTTT,CSARIQGRMNTEAFF
14,-,TRBV7-9,-,TRBJ1-2,TGTGCCAGCAGCCAAATAGGAGGGGACTATGGCTACACCTTC,CASSQIGGDYGYTF
13,TRBD1,TRBV29-1,many,TRBJ1-2,TGCAGCGTTCGGACAGGTCTTAACTATGGCTACACCTTC,CSVRTGLNYGYTF
14,-,TRBV6-2/TRBV6-3,few,TRBJ2-2,TGTGCCAGCCGCCCTTCCTTGGGGACCGGGGAGCTGTTTTTT,CASRPSLGTGELFF
13,-,TRBV7-2,many,TRBJ1-2,TGTGCCAGCAGCCAACCGGGTCCCTATGGCTACACCTTC,CASSQPGPYGYTF
15,TRBD1,TRBV7-2,many,TRBJ1-2,TGTGCCAGCAGCTCCGGACAGGGGGCAACTGGCGGCTACACCTTC,CASSSGQGATGGYTF
14,TRBD1,TRBV5-1,few,TRBJ1-2,TGCGCCAGCAGCCTCCTGCAGGGGGCGCATGGCTACACCTTC,CASSLLQGAHGYTF
15,TRBD2,TRBV7-8,few,TRBJ2-7,TGTGCCAGCAGCTTGGGGCTAGCGGGGGTAGAGGAGCAGTACTTC,CASSLGLAGVEEQYF
17,-,TRBV15,few,TRBJ2-7,TGTGCCACCAGCAGAGAGGGTTTCGGACACCTCTCAACCGAGCAGTACTTC,CATSREGFGHLSTEQYF
13,-,TRBV12-3/TRBV12-4,few,TRBJ1-5,TGTGCCAGCAAGGAGGGCCCCAATCAGCCCCAGCATTTT,CASKEGPNQPQHF
13,-,TRBV30,few,TRBJ1-5,TGTGCCTGGAGTGTACGGGTGCTTGAGCCCCAGCATTTT,CAWSVRVLEPQHF
13,-,TRBV5-1,few,TRBJ2-2,TGCGCCAGCAGCTGGTTTGGCACCGGGGAGCTGTTTTTT,CASSWFGTGELFF
15,TRBD2,TRBV19,-,TRBJ2-1,TGTGCCAGTAGTGAAGCGGGGAGATCCTACAATGAGCAGTTCTTC,CASSEAGRSYNEQFF
15,-,TRBV5-1,-,TRBJ1-6,TGCGCCAGCAGCTTGGCTTTGGGTAGGAATTCACCCCTCCACTTT,CASSLALGRNSPLHF
16,-,TRBV12-3/TRBV12-4,many,TRBJ1-1,TGTGCCAGCAGTTTTGCAGGGATCATCATGAACACTGAAGCTTTCTTT,CASSFAGIIMNTEAFF
15,-,TRBV2,many,TRBJ2-3,TGTGCCAGCAGTGAGCAGGGGAGTATCACAGATACGCAGTATTTT,CASSEQGSITDTQYF
14,TRBD2,TRBV7-2,many,TRBJ2-5,TGTGCCAGCAGCCCTCCTGGGAGGGAGGTCAGTAGTTACTTC,CASSPPGREVSSYF
14,-,TRBV6-2/TRBV6-3,many,TRBJ2-1,TGTGCCAGCAGTCAGCGGGTAGCCTACAATGAGCAGTTCTTC,CASSQRVAYNEQFF
13,-,TRBV30,few,TRBJ1-2,TGTGCCTGGAGTGTACCGGGTAACTATGGCTACACCTTC,CAWSVPGNYGYTF
13,-,TRBV19,-,TRBJ2-3,TGTGCCAGTAGTATCGAAGGCACAGATACGCAGTATTTT,CASSIEGTDTQYF
12,-,TRBV6-1,-,TRBJ2-7,TGTGCCAGCAGTTCCCCCCAGAGGAAGCAGTACTTC,CASSSPQRKQYF
14,-,TRBV10-2,few,TRBJ2-2,TGCGCCAGCAGAGGTAGTCCGAACACCGGGGAGCTGTTTTTT,CASRGSPNTGELFF
13,-,TRBV9,-,TRBJ2-1,TGTGCCAGCAGCGTAAAGGACTTCAATGAGCAGTTCTTC,CASSVKDFNEQFF